A selection of T cell receptor beta chains follows, all from one sample in a study of blood T cell repertoires in COVID-19. Measured with immunoSEQ multiplex PCR; TCRdb has only the in-frame clones, and not every one. The sample lists roughly 46,000 clones, over 75% seen once, with 15% to 19% in the top ten. Specimen: peripheral blood. These receptors came from a human donor in a cohort sampled during active COVID-19. The donor label of this sample is uncertain. Each CDR3 is given with its conserved first and last residue. D genes are given only for firm matches. For some rows the clone size is stated as once, few or many, or as a class when expanded; others skip it.

D gene: TRBD2; V gene: TRBV3-1/TRBV3-2; J gene: TRBJ2-2; clone size: .; CDR3 DNA: TGTGCCAGCAGCCAGGGACTAGCGGGGGGAGAAACCGGGGAGCTGTTTTTT; CDR3 protein: CASSQGLAGGETGELFF
D gene: TRBD1; V gene: TRBV6-2/TRBV6-3; J gene: TRBJ1-5; clone size: .; CDR3 DNA: TGTGCCAGCAGCCGACAGGGAAGTAGCAATCAGCCCCAGCATTTT; CDR3 protein: CASSRQGSSNQPQHF
D gene: TRBD1; V gene: TRBV5-5; J gene: TRBJ1-6; clone size: .; CDR3 DNA: TGTGCCAGCAGCTTGGAAGGGGGCCATAATTCACCCCTCCACTTT; CDR3 protein: CASSLEGGHNSPLHF
D gene: .; V gene: TRBV4-2; J gene: TRBJ1-1; clone size: .; CDR3 DNA: TGTGCCAGCAGCCAAGACGTCAACACTGAAGCTTTCTTT; CDR3 protein: CASSQDVNTEAFF
D gene: .; V gene: TRBV3-1/TRBV3-2; J gene: TRBJ1-2; clone size: .; CDR3 DNA: TGTGCCAGCAGCCAGGGGGCGGCCTATGGCTACACCTTC; CDR3 protein: CASSQGAAYGYTF
D gene: TRBD1; V gene: TRBV7-9; J gene: TRBJ1-2; clone size: .; CDR3 DNA: TGTGCCAGCAGCGCGCGACAGGGGGCCTATGGCTACACCTTC; CDR3 protein: CASSARQGAYGYTF
D gene: .; V gene: TRBV6-1; J gene: TRBJ1-1; clone size: .; CDR3 DNA: TGTGCCAGCAGTGAAATTGAGACAGTGAACACTGAAGCTTTCTTT; CDR3 protein: CASSEIETVNTEAFF
D gene: TRBD2; V gene: TRBV29-1; J gene: TRBJ2-3; clone size: .; CDR3 DNA: TGCAGCGTGGAACTAGCGGGGATGCCAGATACGCAGTATTTT; CDR3 protein: CSVELAGMPDTQYF
D gene: .; V gene: TRBV5-5; J gene: TRBJ2-7; clone size: .; CDR3 DNA: TGTGCCAGCAGCCGGAGGGGGGGAAACTCCTACGAGCAGTACTTC; CDR3 protein: CASSRRGGNSYEQYF
D gene: TRBD1; V gene: TRBV4-2; J gene: TRBJ2-2; clone size: .; CDR3 DNA: TGTGCCAGCAGAGGACAGGAGTACACCGGGGAGCTGTTTTTT; CDR3 protein: CASRGQEYTGELFF
D gene: TRBD2; V gene: TRBV7-9; J gene: TRBJ2-7; clone size: .; CDR3 DNA: TGTGCCAGCAGCACGACTAGCGGGGGGGAAACCTACGAGCAGTACTTC; CDR3 protein: CASSTTSGGETYEQYF
D gene: .; V gene: TRBV6-5; J gene: TRBJ1-1; clone size: .; CDR3 DNA: TGTGCCAGCAGCGCGGAGAACACTGAAGCTTTCTTT; CDR3 protein: CASSAENTEAFF
D gene: TRBD1; V gene: TRBV14; J gene: TRBJ1-1; clone size: .; CDR3 DNA: TGTGCCAGCAGCCCGAGACAGGGACCGAACACTGAAGCTTTCTTT; CDR3 protein: CASSPRQGPNTEAFF
D gene: .; V gene: TRBV28; J gene: TRBJ2-3; clone size: .; CDR3 DNA: TGTGCCAGCAGCGTGGATACGCAGTATTTT; CDR3 protein: CASSVDTQYF
D gene: TRBD1; V gene: TRBV12-3/TRBV12-4; J gene: TRBJ1-2; clone size: .; CDR3 DNA: TGTGCCAGCAGGGGGGACAGAGGCTACACCTTC; CDR3 protein: CASRGDRGYTF
D gene: TRBD1; V gene: TRBV27; J gene: TRBJ1-1; clone size: once; CDR3 DNA: TGTGCCAGCAGTTTATCCAGGGGGCTGGCTGAAGCTTTCTTT; CDR3 protein: CASSLSRGLAEAFF
D gene: TRBD2; V gene: TRBV6-4; J gene: TRBJ2-2; clone size: .; CDR3 DNA: TGTGCCAGCAGTAGGCGGGGGGCGAACACCGGGGAGCTGTTTTTT; CDR3 protein: CASSRRGANTGELFF
D gene: TRBD1; V gene: TRBV18; J gene: TRBJ1-2; clone size: .; CDR3 DNA: TGTGCCAGCTCACCCCAGGACAGGGTTGGCTACACCTTC; CDR3 protein: CASSPQDRVGYTF
D gene: TRBD1; V gene: TRBV5-6; J gene: TRBJ1-1; clone size: .; CDR3 DNA: TGTGCCAGCAGCTTGACAGGGGTCACTGAAGCTTTCTTT; CDR3 protein: CASSLTGVTEAFF
D gene: TRBD1; V gene: TRBV7-6; J gene: TRBJ2-5; clone size: .; CDR3 DNA: TGTGCCAGCAGCTTAGTAGCCTGGACAGGGGGTCAGACCCAGTACTTC; CDR3 protein: CASSLVAWTGGQTQYF